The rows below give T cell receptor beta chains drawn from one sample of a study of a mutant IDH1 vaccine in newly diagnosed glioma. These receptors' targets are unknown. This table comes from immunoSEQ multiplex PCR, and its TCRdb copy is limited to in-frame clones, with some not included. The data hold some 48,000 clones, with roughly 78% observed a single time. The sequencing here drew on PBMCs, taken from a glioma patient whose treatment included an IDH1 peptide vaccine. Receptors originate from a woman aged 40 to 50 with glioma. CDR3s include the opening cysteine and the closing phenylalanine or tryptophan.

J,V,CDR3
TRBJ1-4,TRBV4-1,CASSQAGGDSEKLFF
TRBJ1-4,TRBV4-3,CASSQLENEKLFF
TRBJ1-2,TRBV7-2,CASSLEREGYTF
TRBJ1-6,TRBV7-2,CASSPRTDNSPLHF
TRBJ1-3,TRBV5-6,CASSLGDLGNTIYF
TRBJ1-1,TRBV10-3,CATWGRMNTEAFF
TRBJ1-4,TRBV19,CASSPSSGAISEKLFF
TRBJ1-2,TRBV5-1,CASSLRFTGQENYGYTF
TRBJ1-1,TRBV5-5,CASSLEFRVNTEAFF
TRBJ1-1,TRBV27,CASSSQWDSSTEAFF
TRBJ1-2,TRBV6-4,CASSPTLTGGTYGYTF
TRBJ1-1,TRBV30,CAWTHGEGFGAFF
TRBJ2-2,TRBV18,CASLDRNTGELFF
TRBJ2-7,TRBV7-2,CASSSRTGGYEQYF
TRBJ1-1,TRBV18,CASSLEDDTEAFF
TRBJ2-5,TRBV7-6,CASSPRQGETQYF
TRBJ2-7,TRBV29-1,CSVRQAEGRQYF
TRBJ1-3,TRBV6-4,CASSQGGQGFDTIYF
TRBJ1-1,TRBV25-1,CASSEIRGAEAFF
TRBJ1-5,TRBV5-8,CASSLAPGTGWYSNQPQHF
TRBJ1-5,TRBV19,CASNRGPYSNQPQHF
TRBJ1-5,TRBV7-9,CASSYRDSNQPQHF
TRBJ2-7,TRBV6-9,CAIGRGLAGLQYF
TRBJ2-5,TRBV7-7,CASSRVGGTGETQYF
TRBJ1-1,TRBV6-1,CASSSGIEAFF
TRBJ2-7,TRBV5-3,CANSRDIPYEQYF
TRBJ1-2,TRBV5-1,CASSLTTGGDNGYTF
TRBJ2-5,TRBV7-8,CASSLGLIPGQGAHETQYF
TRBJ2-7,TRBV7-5,CARSLVQGPYEQYF
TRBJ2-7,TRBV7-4,CASSRRTPWEQYF
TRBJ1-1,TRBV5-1,CASSSRQGQTEAFF
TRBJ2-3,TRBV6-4,CASSPTSGGTDTQYF
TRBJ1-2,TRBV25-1,CASSEYASYGYTF
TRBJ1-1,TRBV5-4,CASSWPPGGNTEAFF
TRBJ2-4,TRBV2,CASRQGTKNIQYF